These 30 T cell receptor beta chains came from one sample sequenced in a study of identifying expanded T cells in peripheral blood. Profiling relied on immunoSEQ multiplex PCR, and the TCRdb table lists in-frame clones only, not all of them. This sample yields approximately 110,000 clones, of which 85% to 90% are seen a single time; approximately 16% belongs to the top ten. The sequenced material came from blood. Receptors were obtained from a person aged 18-70 years in good health.

The chain has TRBV7-6 and TRBJ2-7, with D perhaps matching TRBD2 (6 bases). Trimming shortened V by 1 base and J by 2 bases, and 9 bases separated the two germline ends. CDR1 and CDR2 from the germline V gene are SGHVS and FNYEAQ. The CDR3 is 14 amino acids. The CDR3: CASSLGQRAYEQYF. CDR3 nucleotide sequence: TGTGCCAGCAGCTTAGGGCAGCGGGCCTACGAGCAGTACTTC.

This clone has just a few counts. The chain employs TRBV7-9 and TRBJ2-5; 9 bases match TRBD2. The CDR3 sequence is 17 residues long. The germline CDR1 and CDR2 sequences are SEHNR and FQNEAQ (reference sequence). The V segment lost 1 base and the J segment 3 bases; nucleotides outside the gene matches: 9. CDR3 nucleotides: TGTGCCAGCAGCTTAGTTAGCGGGGGAGGCCTGAAAGAGACCCAGTACTTC. The encoded protein is CASSLVSGGGLKETQYF.

This clone occurred once. This sample also contains other DNA sequences that code for the same CDR3. The rearrangement links TRBV7-6 to TRBJ2-3; D unclear. V lost 6 bases, J lost 5 bases, and 3 bases lay in between. The CDR3 runs 10 residues. Germline V gene lookup returns CDR1 SGHVS and CDR2 FNYEAQ. The CDR3 DNA reads TGTGCCAGCAGTGGAGATACGCAGTATTTT. Its protein is CASSGDTQYF.

The CDR3 is CASSYSWISAYEQYF. Here the CDR3 DNA reads TGTGCCAGCAGTTACTCGTGGATTTCGGCCTACGAGCAGTACTTC. The chain has TRBV6-5 and TRBJ2-7; no clear D. The length of the CDR3 is 15 residues. V lost 0 bases, J lost 2 bases, and 11 bases lay in between. Looked up from germline, CDR1 is MNHEY and CDR2 is SVGAGI.

The rearrangement links TRBV6-4 to TRBJ2-2; D is perhaps TRBD1 (5 bases). With 8 bases removed from V and 0 bases from J, the gap between germline ends came to 13 bases. Germline CDR1 reads MRHNA; CDR2 reads SNTAGT. This CDR3 contains 15 residues. Here the CDR3 DNA reads TGTGCCAGCGCACCCGGACACACGAACACCGGGGAGCTGTTTTTT. Amino acids: CASAPGHTNTGELFF.

The chain combines TRBV18 with TRBJ2-1; 7 bases align to TRBD1. Looked up from germline, CDR1 is KGHSH and CDR2 is LQKENI. The V segment lost 0 bases and the J segment 4 bases; nucleotides outside the gene matches: 3. CDR3 length: 15 residues. CDR3 residues: CASSPPGQAYNEQFF. The CDR3 DNA is TGTGCCAGCTCACCACCTGGACAGGCTTACAATGAGCAGTTCTTC.

Details on this clone: The DNA is omitted, as the CDR3 cannot be located on it reliably, and the CDR3 follows TCRdb's listing. J is TRBJ1-1 and V is TRBV5-4; TRBD1 was called by the table and not checked on the DNA. The CDR3 contains 12 residues when both ends are counted. Germline lookup yields CDR1 SGHNT and CDR2 YYREEE (reference sequence). CDR3 loop: CARSFGQGARFF.

This clone was observed a single time. This CDR3 is CASSIWEGAGEQYF. The CDR3 nucleotides are TGTGCCAGTAGTATCTGGGAGGGGGCCGGCGAGCAGTACTTC. This chain uses TRBV19 with TRBJ2-7; D could derive from TRBD1 or TRBD2 (7 bases each). The CDR3 sequence is 14 residues long. Trimming removed 3 bases at V and 6 bases at J, with 15 bases between. The germline CDR1 and CDR2 sequences are LNHDA and SQIVND (reference sequence).

The rearrangement joins TRBV4-3 to TRBJ2-1; 8 nucleotides line up with TRBD2. The trim removed 1 base at V and 7 bases at J, leaving 9 bases unmatched. Germline values: CDR1 LGHNA, CDR2 YSLEER. The CDR3 totals 16 residues. The CDR3 is CASSQGIGGAWNEQFF. CDR3 nucleotide sequence: TGCGCCAGCAGCCAAGGTATCGGGGGGGCGTGGAATGAGCAGTTCTTC.

Here the CDR3 DNA reads TGTGCCAGCAGCGTCAATCCGTTTCGTGGGCCAAACTGGCGGTCACCCCTCCACTTT. It codes for CASSVNPFRGPNWRSPLHF. This chain joins TRBV9 and TRBJ1-6; no reliable D call. The V and J ends lost 2 bases and 10 bases respectively, with 28 bases between them. CDR1 SGDLS and CDR2 YYNGEE come from the germline V gene. This CDR3 is 19 amino acids long. The full variable domain, with the rest looked up from reference TRBV9 and TRBJ1-6, is DSGVTQTPKHLITATGQRVTLRCSPRSGDLSVYWYQQSLDQGLQFLIQYYNGEERAKGNILERFSAQQFPDLHSELNLSSLELGDSALYFCASSVNPFRGPNWRSPLHFGNGTRLTVT.

J is TRBJ1-4 and V is TRBV4-1; D may be TRBD1 (5 bases). The CDR3 is 13 residues long. V lost 6 bases to trimming and J lost 7 bases, with 12 bases between them. Germline CDR1 is MGHRA and CDR2 is YSYEKL. As DNA, the CDR3 is TGCGCCAGCAGATTCGGGCAGGGTGAAAAACTGTTTTTT. Translated, it gives CASRFGQGEKLFF.

The rearrangement links TRBV11-2 to TRBJ2-7; D remains unclear. Germline V lookup: CDR1 SGHAT, CDR2 FQNNGV. The V gene lost 4 bases and the J gene lost 4 bases, with 14 bases spanning the gap. The CDR3 runs 14 residues. This CDR3 is CASSSPGKGYEQYF. The DNA of the CDR3 is TGTGCCAGCAGCTCCCCTGGGAAGGGTTACGAGCAGTACTTC. Full variable domain (missing parts from reference TRBV11-2 and TRBJ2-7): EAGVAQSPRYKIIEKRQSVAFWCNPISGHATLYWYQQILGQGPKLLIQFQNNGVVDDSQLPKDRFSAERLKGVDSTLKIQPAKLEDSAVYLCASSSPGKGYEQYFGPGTRLTVT.

Only a few counts were recorded for this clone. The J gene is TRBJ2-2, the V gene TRBV5-1; 8 bases line up with TRBD1. This CDR3 contains 15 residues. V was pared by 3 bases and J by 1 base, with 2 bases of the junction left unmatched. From germline, CDR1 is SGHRS and CDR2 YFSETQ. The CDR3 reads CASSSGQGNTGELFF. CDR3 nucleotides: TGCGCCAGCAGCTCCGGACAGGGGAACACCGGGGAGCTGTTTTTT.

Here the CDR3 reads CASSSGLQNTYEQYF. The CDR3 bases are TGTGCCAGCAGCTCGGGACTCCAAAACACCTACGAGCAGTACTTC. The chain employs TRBV5-4 and TRBJ2-7, with D maybe TRBD2 (6 bases). CDR1 and CDR2 from the germline V gene are SGHNT and YYREEE (reference sequence). The CDR3 spans 15 residues. Trimming left V 3 bases short and J 2 bases short, with 15 bases between.

The chain carries TRBV2 and TRBJ1-5; TRBD1 is a possible D gene (5 bases). Germline V gene lookup returns CDR1 SNHLY and CDR2 FYNNEI. Trimming cost V 2 bases and J 2 bases, with 13 bases left between them. The CDR3 is 16 amino acids. In DNA, the CDR3 is TGTGCCAGCAGTGAATCGGCAGGGACTGGCAATCAGCCCCAGCATTTT. Translating gives CASSESAGTGNQPQHF.

The J gene is TRBJ2-2, the V gene TRBV7-2; 9 nucleotides line up with TRBD2. Germline-derived CDR1 and CDR2 are SGHTA and FQGNSA. V dropped 5 bases and J dropped 9; count of bases not matched to a gene: 10. This CDR3 spans 15 amino acids. In DNA form, the CDR3 reads TGTGCCAGCAGCCCACTAGCGGGCCGGGGCCGGGAGCTGTTTTTT. Translation gives CASSPLAGRGRELFF.

V is TRBV5-8 and J is TRBJ1-4; D unresolved. Germline assignment: CDR1 SGHTS and CDR2 YDEGEE. The CDR3 has 16 amino acids. V was pared by 2 bases and J by 1 base, with 12 bases between. CDR3 bases: TGTGCCAGCAGCTTCGGATCCGGCGGAACTAATGAAAAACTGTTTTTT. It translates to CASSFGSGGTNEKLFF. Variable domain in full (rest from reference TRBV5-8 and TRBJ1-4): EAGVTQSPTHLIKTRGQQATLRCSPISGHTSVYWYQQALGLGLQFLLWYDEGEERNRGNFPPRFSGRQFPNYSSELNVNALELEDSALYLCASSFGSGGTNEKLFFGSGTQLSVL.

V usage is TRBV10-2 and J usage is TRBJ2-3, with D tentatively TRBD1 (6 bases). Germline assignment: CDR1 WSHSY and CDR2 SAAADI. V lost 0 bases to trimming and J lost 4 bases, with 8 bases between them. CDR3 length equals 14 residues. The CDR3 loop is CASSESYRADTQYF. The CDR3 DNA is TGCGCCAGCAGTGAGTCCTACAGGGCAGATACGCAGTATTTT.

The V call is TRBV5-1, the J call TRBJ2-3; 10 bases agree with TRBD2. V gave up 2 bases and J gave up 3 bases; unmatched junction bases: 6. The germline V gene encodes CDR1 SGHRS and CDR2 YFSETQ. The CDR3 has 16 residues. The CDR3 coding sequence is TGCGCCAGCAGCTTAGGACTAGCGGTGGCAACAGATACGCAGTATTTT. Its translation: CASSLGLAVATDTQYF.

In this sample, this clone turned up once. The rearrangement uses TRBV7-2 and TRBJ1-1, with 7 positions matching TRBD1. V gave up 6 bases and J gave up 1 base; unmatched junction bases: 5. The CDR3 totals 14 residues. CDR1 and CDR2 from the germline V gene are SGHTA and FQGNSA. The CDR3 sequence: CASSLRQGNTEAFF. The CDR3 DNA is TGTGCCAGCAGTTTAAGACAGGGGAACACTGAAGCTTTCTTT. Full variable domain (missing parts from reference TRBV7-2 and TRBJ1-1): GAGVSQSPSNKVTEKGKDVELRCDPISGHTALYWYRQSLGQGLEFLIYFQGNSAPDKSGLPSDRFSAERTGGSVSTLTIQRTQQEDSAVYLCASSLRQGNTEAFFGQGTRLTVV.

The genes are TRBV11-3 and TRBJ1-5, with a possible D match to TRBD1 (6 bases). CDR1 and CDR2 (germline): SGHNT, YENEEA. The CDR3 is 14 residues long. The germline V and J ends were trimmed by 5 bases and 4 bases, with 12 bases remaining between them. CDR3 nucleotides: TGTGCCAGCAGCAGCACAAGGGGGAATCAGCCCCAGCATTTT. Translated: CASSSTRGNQPQHF.

V and J are TRBV5-1 and TRBJ1-3, with 8 bases that match TRBD1. Germline V gene data show CDR1 as SGHRS and CDR2 as YFSETQ. V shed 2 bases and J 0 bases; nucleotides not matched to a gene: 4. The CDR3 has 16 amino acids. The CDR3 is CASSLQGEYSGNTIYF. The CDR3 region has the DNA TGCGCCAGCAGCTTACAGGGGGAATACTCTGGAAACACCATATATTTT.

The rearrangement links TRBV29-1 to TRBJ2-1, with 10 nucleotides matching TRBD1. CDR3 length: 14 amino acids. CDR1 SQVTM and CDR2 ANQGSEA come from the germline V gene. V shed 6 bases, J shed 9 bases, and the junction held 11 bases outside the gene matches. The CDR3 bases are TGCAGCGTGGCCCGGGACAGGGGTAAAAGTGAGCAGTTCTTC. It encodes CSVARDRGKSEQFF.

The J gene is TRBJ1-1, the V gene TRBV6-6; D gene ambiguous. The V and J ends lost 7 bases and 2 bases respectively, with 11 bases between them. Per the germline V gene, CDR1 is MNHNY and CDR2 is SVGAGI (reference sequence). The CDR3 runs to 13 residues. The CDR3 loop reads CASNRGRNTEAFF. The CDR3 nucleotides are TGTGCCAGCAACCGAGGGCGAAACACTGAAGCTTTCTTT.

V gene TRBV11-2 combines with J gene TRBJ2-7; the match to TRBD2 covers 9 bases. CDR1 and CDR2 (germline): SGHAT, FQNNGV. The V segment lost 1 base and the J segment 4 bases; nucleotides outside the gene matches: 5. There are 15 residues in the CDR3. CDR3: CASSLVAGGLYEQYF. In DNA, the CDR3 is TGTGCCAGCAGCTTAGTGGCGGGGGGGCTATACGAGCAGTACTTC.

The chain is built from TRBV5-4 and TRBJ2-7; TRBD1 might be the D (5 bases). The CDR3 extends over 15 amino acids. Trimming pared 2 bases from V and 0 bases from J, leaving 12 bases between. Germline CDR1 is SGHNT and CDR2 is YYREEE (reference sequence). This CDR3 is CASSFGHPSSYEQYF. CDR3 nucleotide sequence: TGTGCCAGCAGCTTTGGACACCCTAGCTCCTACGAGCAGTACTTC.

V is TRBV2 and J is TRBJ2-2, with D hard to call. Germline CDR1 SNHLY, CDR2 FYNNEI. This CDR3 spans 10 amino acids. V was clipped by 6 bases and J by 8 bases, with 4 bases between them. Here the CDR3 DNA reads TGTGCCAGCAGGCGAGGGGAGCTGTTTTTT. Amino acid sequence: CASRRGELFF.

The rearrangement joins TRBV11-2 to TRBJ2-2; D gene ambiguous. The V and J ends lost 5 bases and 0 bases respectively, with 13 bases between them. Germline-derived CDR1 and CDR2 are SGHAT and FQNNGV. The CDR3 covers 16 residues. This chain's CDR3 is CASSPRTGANTGELFF. The CDR3 DNA sequence: TGTGCCAGCAGCCCCAGGACGGGTGCGAACACCGGGGAGCTGTTTTTT.

This clone showed up just a few times. This sequence joins TRBV19 and TRBJ1-2; D unresolved. This CDR3 spans 14 amino acids. V lost 10 bases, J lost 1 base, and 16 bases lay in between. CDR1 is LNHDA, CDR2 SQIVND, per germline (reference sequence). CDR3 sequence (DNA): TGTGCCACCTTAGGGCGGGCCTATAACTATGGCTACACCTTC. Its protein is CATLGRAYNYGYTF.

The chain uses TRBV2 and TRBJ2-5; the D gene could be TRBD1 or TRBD2 (6 bases each). Germline V lookup: CDR1 SNHLY, CDR2 FYNNEI. The CDR3 is 12 amino acids. V was clipped by 8 bases and J by 5 bases, with 12 bases between them. CDR3 DNA sequence: TGTGCCAGCGAGGGGGGAGGCGAGACCCAGTACTTC. Amino acids: CASEGGGETQYF. The full variable domain, rest sourced from reference TRBV2 and TRBJ2-5, is EPEVTQTPSHQVTQMGQEVILRCVPISNHLYFYWYRQILGQKVEFLVSFYNNEISEKSEIFDDQFSVERPDGSNFTLKIRSTKLEDSAMYFCASEGGGETQYFGPGTRLLVL.